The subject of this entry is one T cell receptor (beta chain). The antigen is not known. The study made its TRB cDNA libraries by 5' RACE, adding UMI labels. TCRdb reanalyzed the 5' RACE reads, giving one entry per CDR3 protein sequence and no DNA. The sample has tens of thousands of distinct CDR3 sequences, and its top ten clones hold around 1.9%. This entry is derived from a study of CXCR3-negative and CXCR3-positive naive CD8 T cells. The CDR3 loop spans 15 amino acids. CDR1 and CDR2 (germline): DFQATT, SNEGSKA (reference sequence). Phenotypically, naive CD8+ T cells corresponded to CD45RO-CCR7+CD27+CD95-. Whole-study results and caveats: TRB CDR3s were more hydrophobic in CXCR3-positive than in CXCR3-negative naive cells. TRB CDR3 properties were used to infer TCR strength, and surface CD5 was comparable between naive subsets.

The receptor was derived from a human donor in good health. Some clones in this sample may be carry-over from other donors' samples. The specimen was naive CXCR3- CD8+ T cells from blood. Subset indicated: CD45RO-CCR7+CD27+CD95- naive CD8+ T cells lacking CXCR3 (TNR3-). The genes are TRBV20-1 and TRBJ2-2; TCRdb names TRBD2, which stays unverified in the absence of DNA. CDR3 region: CSAPPASASTGELFF.